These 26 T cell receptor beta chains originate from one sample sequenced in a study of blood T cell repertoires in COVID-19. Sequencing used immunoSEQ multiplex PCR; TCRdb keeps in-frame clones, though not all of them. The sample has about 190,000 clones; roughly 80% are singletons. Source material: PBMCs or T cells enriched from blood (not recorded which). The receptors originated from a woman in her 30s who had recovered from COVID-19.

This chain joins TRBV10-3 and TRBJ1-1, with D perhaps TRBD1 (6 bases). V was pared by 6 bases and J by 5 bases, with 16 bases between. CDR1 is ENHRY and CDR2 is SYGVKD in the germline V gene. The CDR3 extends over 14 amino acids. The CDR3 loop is CAIRNGQIGTEAFF. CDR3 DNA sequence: TGTGCCATCAGGAACGGACAGATAGGAACTGAAGCTTTCTTT.

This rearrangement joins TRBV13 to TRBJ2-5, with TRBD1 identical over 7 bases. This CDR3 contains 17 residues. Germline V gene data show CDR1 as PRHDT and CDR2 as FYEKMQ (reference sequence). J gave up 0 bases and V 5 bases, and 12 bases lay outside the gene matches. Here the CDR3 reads CASSPRGRTGYQETQYF. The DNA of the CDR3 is TGTGCCAGCAGCCCGAGGGGCCGGACAGGTTACCAAGAGACCCAGTACTTC.

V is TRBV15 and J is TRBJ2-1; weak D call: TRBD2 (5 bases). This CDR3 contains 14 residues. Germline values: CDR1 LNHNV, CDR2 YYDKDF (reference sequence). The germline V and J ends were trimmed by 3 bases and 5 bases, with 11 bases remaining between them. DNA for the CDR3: TGTGCCACCAGCAGCCTGGACTTAGACAATGAGCAGTTCTTC. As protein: CATSSLDLDNEQFF.

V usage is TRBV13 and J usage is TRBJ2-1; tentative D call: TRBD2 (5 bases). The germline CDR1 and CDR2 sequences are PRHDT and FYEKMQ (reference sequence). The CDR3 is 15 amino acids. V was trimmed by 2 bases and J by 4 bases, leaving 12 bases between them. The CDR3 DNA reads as TGTGCCAGCAGCTTACGTAGAGGGTCTTACAATGAGCAGTTCTTC. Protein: CASSLRRGSYNEQFF.

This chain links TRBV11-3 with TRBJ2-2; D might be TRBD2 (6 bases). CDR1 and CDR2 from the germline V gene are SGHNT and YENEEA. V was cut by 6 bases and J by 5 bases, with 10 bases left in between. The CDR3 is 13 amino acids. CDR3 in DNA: TGTGCCAGCAGGCGGGATGCGACCGGGGAGCTGTTTTTT. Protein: CASRRDATGELFF. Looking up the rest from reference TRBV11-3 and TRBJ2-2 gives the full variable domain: EAGVVQSPRYKIIEKKQPVAFWCNPISGHNTLYWYLQNLGQGPELLIRYENEEAVDDSQLPKDRFSAERLKGVDSTLKIQPAELGDSAVYLCASRRDATGELFFGEGSRLTVL.

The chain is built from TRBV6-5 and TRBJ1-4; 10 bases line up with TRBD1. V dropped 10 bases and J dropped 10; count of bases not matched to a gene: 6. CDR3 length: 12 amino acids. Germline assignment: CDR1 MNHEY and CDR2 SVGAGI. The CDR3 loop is CATGTGEGKLFF. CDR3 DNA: TGTGCCACCGGGACAGGGGAAGGAAAACTGTTTTTT.

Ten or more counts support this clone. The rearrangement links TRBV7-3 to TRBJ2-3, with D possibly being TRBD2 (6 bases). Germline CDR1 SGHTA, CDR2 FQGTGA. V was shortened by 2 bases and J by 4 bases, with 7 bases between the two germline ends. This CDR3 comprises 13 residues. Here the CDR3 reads CASSLGGSDTQYF. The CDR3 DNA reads TGTGCCAGCAGCTTAGGGGGGTCAGATACGCAGTATTTT.

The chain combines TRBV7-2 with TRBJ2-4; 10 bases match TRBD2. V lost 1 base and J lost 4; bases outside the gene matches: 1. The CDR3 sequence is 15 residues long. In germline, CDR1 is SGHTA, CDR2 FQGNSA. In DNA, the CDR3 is TGTGCCAGCAGCTTAGAACTAGCGGGAAAAAACATTCAGTACTTC. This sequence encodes CASSLELAGKNIQYF.

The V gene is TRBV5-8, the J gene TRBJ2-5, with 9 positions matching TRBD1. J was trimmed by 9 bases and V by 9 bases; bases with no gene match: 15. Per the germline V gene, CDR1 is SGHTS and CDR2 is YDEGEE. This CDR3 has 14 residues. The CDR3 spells CATNPGQGRSAQYF. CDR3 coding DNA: TGTGCCACGAACCCGGGACAGGGCCGATCGGCCCAGTACTTC. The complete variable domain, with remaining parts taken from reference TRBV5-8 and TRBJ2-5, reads EAGVTQSPTHLIKTRGQQATLRCSPISGHTSVYWYQQALGLGLQFLLWYDEGEERNRGNFPPRFSGRQFPNYSSELNVNALELEDSALYLCATNPGQGRSAQYFGPGTRLLVL.

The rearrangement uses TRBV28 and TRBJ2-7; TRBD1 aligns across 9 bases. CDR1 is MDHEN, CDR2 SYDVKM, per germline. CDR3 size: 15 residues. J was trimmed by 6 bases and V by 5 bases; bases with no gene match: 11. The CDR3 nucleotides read TGTGCCAGCAGTGCCACAGGGGGCGCGAGGGGCGAGCAGTACTTC. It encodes CASSATGGARGEQYF. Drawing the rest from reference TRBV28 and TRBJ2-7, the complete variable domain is DVKVTQSSRYLVKRTGEKVFLECVQDMDHENMFWYRQDPGLGLRLIYFSYDVKMKEKGDIPEGYSVSREKKERFSLILESASTNQTSMYLCASSATGGARGEQYFGPGTRLTVT.

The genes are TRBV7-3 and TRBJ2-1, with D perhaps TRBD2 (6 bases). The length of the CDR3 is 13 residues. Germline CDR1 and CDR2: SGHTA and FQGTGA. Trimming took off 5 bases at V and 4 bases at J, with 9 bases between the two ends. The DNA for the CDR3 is TGTGCCAGCAGCCGCGGGAATTACAATGAGCAGTTCTTC. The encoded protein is CASSRGNYNEQFF.

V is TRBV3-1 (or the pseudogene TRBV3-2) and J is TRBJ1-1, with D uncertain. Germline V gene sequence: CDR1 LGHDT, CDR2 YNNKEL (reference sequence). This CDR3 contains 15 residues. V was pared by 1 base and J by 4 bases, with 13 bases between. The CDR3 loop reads CASSQGWRAGTEAFF. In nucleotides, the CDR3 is TGTGCCAGCAGCCAAGGATGGAGGGCAGGCACTGAAGCTTTCTTT.

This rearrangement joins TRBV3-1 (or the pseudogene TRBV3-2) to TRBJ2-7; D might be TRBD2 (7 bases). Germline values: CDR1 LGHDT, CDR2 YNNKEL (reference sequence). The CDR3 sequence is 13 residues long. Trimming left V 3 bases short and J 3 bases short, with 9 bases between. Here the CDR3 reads CASSQGGGYEQYF. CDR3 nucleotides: TGTGCCAGCAGCCAGGGAGGGGGCTACGAGCAGTACTTC.

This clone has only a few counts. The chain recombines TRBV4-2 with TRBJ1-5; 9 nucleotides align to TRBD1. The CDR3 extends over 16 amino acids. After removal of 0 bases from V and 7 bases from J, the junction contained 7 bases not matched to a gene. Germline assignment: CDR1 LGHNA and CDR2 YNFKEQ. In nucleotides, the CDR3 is TGTGCCAGCAGCCAAGATTGGGGACAGGGTTCCCAGCCCCAGCATTTT. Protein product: CASSQDWGQGSQPQHF.

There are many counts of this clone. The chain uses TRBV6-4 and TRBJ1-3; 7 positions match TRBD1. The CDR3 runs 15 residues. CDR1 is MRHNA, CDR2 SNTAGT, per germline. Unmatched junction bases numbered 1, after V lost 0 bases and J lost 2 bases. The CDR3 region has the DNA TGTGCCAGCAGTGACTCCCAGGGGGCTGGAAACACCATATATTTT. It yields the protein CASSDSQGAGNTIYF.

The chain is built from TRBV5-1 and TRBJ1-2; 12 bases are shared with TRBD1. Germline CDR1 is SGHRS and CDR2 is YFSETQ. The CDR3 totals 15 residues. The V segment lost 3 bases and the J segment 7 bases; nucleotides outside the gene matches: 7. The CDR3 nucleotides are TGCGCCAGCAGCTCTTCCGGGACAGGGGGCGGTGGCTACACCTTC. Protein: CASSSSGTGGGGYTF.

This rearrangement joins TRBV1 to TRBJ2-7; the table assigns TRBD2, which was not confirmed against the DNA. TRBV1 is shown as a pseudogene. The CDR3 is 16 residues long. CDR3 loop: CTSGPMTSGGSYEQYV. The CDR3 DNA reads TGCACCAGCGGCCCAATGACTAGCGGGGGATCCTACGAGCAGTACGTC.

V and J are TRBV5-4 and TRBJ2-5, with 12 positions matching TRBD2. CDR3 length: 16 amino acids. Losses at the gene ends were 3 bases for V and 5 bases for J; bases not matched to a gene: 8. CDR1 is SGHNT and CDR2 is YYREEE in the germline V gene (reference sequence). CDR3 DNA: TGTGCCAGCAGCTACCGTCTAGCGGGGGGGCAGGAGACCCAGTACTTC. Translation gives CASSYRLAGGQETQYF.

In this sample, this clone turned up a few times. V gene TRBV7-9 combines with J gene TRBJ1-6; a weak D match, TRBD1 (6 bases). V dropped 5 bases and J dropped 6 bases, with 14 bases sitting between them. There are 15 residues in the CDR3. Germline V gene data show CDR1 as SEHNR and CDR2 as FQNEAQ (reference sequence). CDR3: CASSPQWGPNSPLHF. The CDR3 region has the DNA TGTGCCAGCAGCCCCCAATGGGGGCCTAATTCACCCCTCCACTTT.

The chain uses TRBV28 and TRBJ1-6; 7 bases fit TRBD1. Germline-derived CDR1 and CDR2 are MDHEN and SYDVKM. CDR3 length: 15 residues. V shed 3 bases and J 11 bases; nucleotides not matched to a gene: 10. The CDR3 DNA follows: TGTGCCAGCAGTTTGAAGACAGGGTGGGCCGCACCCCTCCACTTT. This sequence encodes CASSLKTGWAAPLHF.

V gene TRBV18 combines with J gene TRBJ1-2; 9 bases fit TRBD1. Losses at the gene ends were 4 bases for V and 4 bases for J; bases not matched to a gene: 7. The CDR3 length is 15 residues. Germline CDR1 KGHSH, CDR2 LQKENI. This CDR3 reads CASSRRDRDLYGYTF. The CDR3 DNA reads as TGTGCCAGCTCACGACGGGACAGGGACCTCTATGGCTACACCTTC.

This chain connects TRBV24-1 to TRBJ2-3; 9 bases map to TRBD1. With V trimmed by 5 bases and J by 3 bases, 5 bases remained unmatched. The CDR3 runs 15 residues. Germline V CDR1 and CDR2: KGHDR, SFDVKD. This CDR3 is CATSGDRVGTDTQYF. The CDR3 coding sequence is TGTGCCACCAGTGGGGACAGGGTCGGGACAGATACGCAGTATTTT.

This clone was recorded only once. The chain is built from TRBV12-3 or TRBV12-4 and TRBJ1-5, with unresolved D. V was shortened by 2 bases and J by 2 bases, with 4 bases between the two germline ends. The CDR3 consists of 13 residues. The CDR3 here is CASSLQGNQPQHF. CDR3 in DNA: TGTGCCAGCAGTTTACAGGGCAATCAGCCCCAGCATTTT.

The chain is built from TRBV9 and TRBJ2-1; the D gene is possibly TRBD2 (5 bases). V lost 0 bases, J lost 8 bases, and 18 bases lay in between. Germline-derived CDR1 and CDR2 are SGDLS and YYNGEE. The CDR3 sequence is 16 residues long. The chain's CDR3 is CASSVGRADLWDEQFF. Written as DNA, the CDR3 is TGTGCCAGCAGCGTAGGGCGGGCCGATCTTTGGGATGAGCAGTTCTTC.

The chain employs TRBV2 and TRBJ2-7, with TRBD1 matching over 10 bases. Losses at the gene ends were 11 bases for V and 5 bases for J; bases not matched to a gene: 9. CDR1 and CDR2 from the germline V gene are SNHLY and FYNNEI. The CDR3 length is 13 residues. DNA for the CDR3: TGTGCCTCTAATAGGGACAGGGGAAACGAGCAGTACTTC. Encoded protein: CASNRDRGNEQYF.

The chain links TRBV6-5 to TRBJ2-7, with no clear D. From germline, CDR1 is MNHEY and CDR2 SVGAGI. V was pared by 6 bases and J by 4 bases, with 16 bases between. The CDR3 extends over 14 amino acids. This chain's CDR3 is CASSQPGLSYEQYF. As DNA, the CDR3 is TGTGCCAGCAGCCAACCGGGTCTTTCATACGAGCAGTACTTC.